This T cell receptor beta chain stems from a study of human T cells and chemical hapten exposure. The CDR3 covers 16 residues. From germline, CDR1 is KGHDR and CDR2 SFDVKD. Trimming took off 6 bases at V and 2 bases at J, with 16 bases between the two ends. Study processing details: A per-sample median of about 100,000 TCRs was observed, with counts ranging from roughly 20,000 to 750,000. One entry per CDR3 protein, called by TCRdb with MiXCR from the RACE reads. TCRdb's processing, not the study's, gives the V and J calls here. The data contain under 90,000 distinct CDR3 sequences, over 6.5% of them seen just once; the ten biggest clones take up under 3.5%. The table lists this clonotype with many counts. The time point: patch test 2, 6 weeks after DPC sensitization. Treatment denoted: therapeutic diphenylcyclopropenone sensitization with weekly scalp DPC.

The starting material was whole blood, obtained in connection with sensitization to the hapten diphenylcyclopropenone (DPC). This sequence originates from a woman in her 50s with alopecia areata. Some clones in this sample may be carry-over from other donors' samples. The chain uses TRBV24-1 and TRBJ1-5; D possibly corresponds to TRBD1 (6 bases). CDR3 sequence reads: CATSPAGGGGNQPQHF. For the CDR3, the DNA is TGTGCCACCAGTCCCGCGGGGGGCGGCGGCAATCAGCCCCAGCATTTT.